Here is one T cell receptor (beta chain) with its context. This specimen comes from a study of blood T cell repertoires in COVID-19. Study summary: Sites across the United States, Italy and Spain contributed samples from acute and convalescent COVID-19.

Per the germline V gene, CDR1 is MNHEY and CDR2 is SVGAGI. This CDR3 contains 12 residues. V gave up 8 bases and J gave up 8 bases; unmatched junction bases: 3. Methods used by the authors: It was from reference gene primer amplification that nucleated cell counts were estimated. Produced via immunoSEQ multiplex PCR; TCRdb's table is partial and in-frame only. V, J and clone size reflect that table, while D and trimming were determined from the DNA. The sample includes approximately 300,000 clones, 85% to 95% of them seen just once. This sequence joins TRBV6-5 and TRBJ1-2; 12 nucleotides match TRBD1. The sequenced sample was PBMCs or T cells enriched from blood (not recorded which). This TCR came from a woman in her twenties or thirties who had been exposed to COVID-19. The CDR3 loop is CASGTGGRGYTF. The CDR3 nucleotides read TGTGCCAGCGGGACAGGGGGCCGAGGCTACACCTTC.